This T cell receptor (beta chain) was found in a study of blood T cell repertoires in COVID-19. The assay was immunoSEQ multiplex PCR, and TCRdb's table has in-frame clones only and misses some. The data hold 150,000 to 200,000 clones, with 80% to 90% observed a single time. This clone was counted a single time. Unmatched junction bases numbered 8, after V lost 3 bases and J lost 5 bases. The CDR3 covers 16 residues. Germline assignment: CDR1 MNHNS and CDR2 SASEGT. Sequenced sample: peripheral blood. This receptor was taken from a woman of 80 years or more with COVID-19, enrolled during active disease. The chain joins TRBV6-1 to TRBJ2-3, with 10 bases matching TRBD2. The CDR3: CASSDMLAGVGDTQYF. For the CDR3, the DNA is TGTGCCAGCAGTGATATGCTAGCGGGGGTAGGAGATACGCAGTATTTT.